This entry features one T cell receptor (beta chain) sequence. In the authors' methods: Researchers report that nucleated cell counts were estimated from reference gene primer amplification. Sequenced by immunoSEQ multiplex PCR; TCRdb stores in-frame clones only, minus some. The V and J calls and clone size come from that table; D and trimming were worked out from the DNA. Seen here are 100,000 to 120,000 clones, almost 80% observed once, and the top ten hold 16%. Germline V lookup: CDR1 SGHRS, CDR2 YFSETQ. The CDR3 is 16 residues long. The germline V and J ends were trimmed by 4 bases and 2 bases, with 18 bases remaining between them. The data were taken from a study of blood T cell repertoires in COVID-19. Study summary: PBMCs, B-cell-depleted T cells, or T cells were the source of the cDNA or gDNA that made up the material.

The sample was peripheral blood. The genes are TRBV5-1 and TRBJ1-2; D gene ambiguous. This clonotype was obtained from a woman of 80 years or more with active or convalescent COVID-19. The CDR3 bases are TGCGCCAGCAGCGTGTACACCCAACACCTGAACTATGGCTACACCTTC. It codes for CASSVYTQHLNYGYTF.